What follows are 31 T cell receptor beta chains derived from one specimen sequenced in a study of shared clonotypes between healthy human individuals. The method was immunoSEQ multiplex PCR; TCRdb's version includes in-frame clones alone and lacks a portion of them. The table shows 550,000 to 850,000 clones, with roughly 70% occurring only once. Sequencing input: memory CD4+ T cells sorted from blood. The subset here: CD45RA-negative fraction. These TCRs come from a woman in her thirties in good health.

The J gene is TRBJ1-2, the V gene TRBV19; 7 positions match TRBD1. CDR3 length: 12 residues. Germline V CDR1 and CDR2: LNHDA, SQIVND (reference sequence). The trim removed 10 bases at V and 4 bases at J, leaving 6 bases unmatched. CDR3 sequence: CATRDRPYGYTF. CDR3 in DNA: TGTGCCACTAGGGACAGACCCTATGGCTACACCTTC.

The rearrangement links TRBV27 to TRBJ2-7, with D perhaps being TRBD1 or TRBD2 (5 bases each). CDR1 and CDR2 (germline): MNHEY, SMNVEV (reference sequence). The CDR3 contains 14 residues. V shed 4 bases and J shed 2 bases, with 12 bases lying between them. CDR3 amino acids: CASSSLGVPYEQYF. Written as DNA, the CDR3 is TGTGCCAGCAGTTCTCTGGGGGTCCCCTACGAGCAGTACTTC.

The rearrangement links TRBV5-1 to TRBJ2-7; tentatively, D is TRBD2 (6 bases). Germline lookup yields CDR1 SGHRS and CDR2 YFSETQ. The CDR3 is 14 amino acids. V dropped 3 bases and J dropped 3 bases, with 13 bases sitting between them. The CDR3 here is CASSSYSGGYEQYF. The DNA of the CDR3 is TGCGCCAGCAGCTCCTATAGCGGAGGCTACGAGCAGTACTTC. The full variable domain, in which reference TRBV5-1 and TRBJ2-7 provide the parts outside the CDR3, is KAGVTQTPRYLIKTRGQQVTLSCSPISGHRSVSWYQQTPGQGLQFLFEYFSETQRNKGNFPGRFSGRQFSNSRSEMNVSTLELGDSALYLCASSSYSGGYEQYFGPGTRLTVT.

This clone was detected only once. The chain links TRBV5-1 to TRBJ2-3; D gene uncertain. In germline, CDR1 is SGHRS, CDR2 YFSETQ. CDR3 size: 13 residues. V lost 2 bases and J lost 5, with 9 bases in between. CDR3 bases: TGCGCCAGCAGCTTCCCTGCCGAAGATACGCAGTATTTT. This encodes CASSFPAEDTQYF.

At least ten counts were recorded for this clone. CDR3 nucleotide sequence: TGTGCCTGGAGTCAGGGGTCCCCCCCGGGGACTGAAGCTTTCTTT. Residues: CAWSQGSPPGTEAFF. The J gene is TRBJ1-1, the V gene TRBV30; tentatively, D is TRBD1 (6 bases). Germline CDR1 and CDR2: GTSNPN and SVGIG (reference sequence). This CDR3 has 15 amino acids. V was pared by 2 bases and J by 5 bases, with 18 bases between. The whole variable domain, remainder taken from reference TRBV30 and TRBJ1-1, is SQTIHQWPATLVQPVGSPLSLECTVEGTSNPNLYWYRQAAGRGLQLLFYSVGIGQISSEVPQNLSASRPQDRQFILSSKKLLLSDSGFYLCAWSQGSPPGTEAFFGQGTRLTVV.

The chain carries TRBV4-1 and TRBJ2-7; D is possibly TRBD2 (5 bases). In germline, CDR1 is MGHRA, CDR2 YSYEKL. Trimming pared 2 bases from V and 0 bases from J, leaving 17 bases between. The CDR3 runs to 17 residues. CDR3 bases: TGCGCCAGCAGCCAACAAAGGACTGGTTTCTTCTCCTACGAGCAGTACTTC. This encodes CASSQQRTGFFSYEQYF.

This clone was picked up many times. The same CDR3 arises from other DNA sequences in this sample as well. CDR3 bases: TGTGCCAGCAGTTTTTTGACAGGGGGAACTAACTATGGCTACACCTTC. Encoded protein: CASSFLTGGTNYGYTF. The chain joins TRBV27 to TRBJ1-2, with 9 bases that match TRBD1. CDR1 and CDR2 from the germline V gene are MNHEY and SMNVEV (reference sequence). The V gene end was trimmed by 3 bases and the J gene end by 0 bases; junction bases not matched to a gene: 5. This CDR3 is 16 amino acids long.

The chain links TRBV25-1 to TRBJ2-1, with 8 bases fitting TRBD1. V lost 5 bases, J lost 7 bases, and 16 bases stayed unmatched. The CDR3 consists of 17 residues. Germline V gene sequence: CDR1 MGHDK, CDR2 SYGVNS. As DNA, the CDR3 is TGTGCCAGCAGTTACCGGACAGGGTTCTTTGCGTCGAATGAGCAGTTCTTC. Amino acids: CASSYRTGFFASNEQFF. The full variable domain, completed using reference TRBV25-1 and TRBJ2-1, is EADIYQTPRYLVIGTGKKITLECSQTMGHDKMYWYQQDPGMELHLIHYSYGVNSTEKGDLSSESTVSRIRTEHFPLTLESARPSHTSQYLCASSYRTGFFASNEQFFGPGTRLTVL.

The gene calls are TRBV6-1 and TRBJ2-2, with D possibly TRBD2 on 5 matching bases. Germline values: CDR1 MNHNS, CDR2 SASEGT. This CDR3 comprises 14 residues. V lost 4 bases, J lost 3 bases, and 9 bases lay in between. CDR3 loop: CASSAEGDTGELFF. CDR3 nucleotide sequence: TGTGCCAGCAGTGCAGAGGGCGACACCGGGGAGCTGTTTTTT.

This chain uses TRBV6-1 with TRBJ2-2; 15 nucleotides match TRBD2. CDR1 is MNHNS and CDR2 is SASEGT in the germline V gene. With 6 bases clipped from V and 7 bases from J, the junction kept 3 bases outside the gene matches. This CDR3 spans 15 amino acids. The CDR3 sequence is CASRGLAGGNGELFF. The CDR3 nucleotides read TGTGCCAGCAGAGGACTAGCGGGAGGGAACGGGGAGCTGTTTTTT.

The chain combines TRBV30 with TRBJ1-1; perhaps TRBD1 as D (5 bases). V lost 1 base to trimming and J lost 7 bases, with 10 bases between them. The length of the CDR3 is 12 residues. CDR1 is GTSNPN, CDR2 SVGIG, per germline (reference sequence). CDR3 residues: CAWSAGTVEAFF. CDR3 DNA sequence: TGTGCCTGGAGTGCGGGGACGGTTGAAGCTTTCTTT. Variable domain in full (rest from reference TRBV30 and TRBJ1-1): SQTIHQWPATLVQPVGSPLSLECTVEGTSNPNLYWYRQAAGRGLQLLFYSVGIGQISSEVPQNLSASRPQDRQFILSSKKLLLSDSGFYLCAWSAGTVEAFFGQGTRLTVV.

The genes are TRBV2 and TRBJ2-1, with 8 bases that match TRBD1. This CDR3 spans 16 amino acids. Germline loops: CDR1 SNHLY, CDR2 FYNNEI. V trimming: 4 bases; J trimming: 4 bases; junction bases outside the gene matches: 9. CDR3 coding DNA: TGTGCCAGCAGTGCCAGAACAGGGGGGAATTACAATGAGCAGTTCTTC. This translates into CASSARTGGNYNEQFF. Full variable domain (missing parts from reference TRBV2 and TRBJ2-1): EPEVTQTPSHQVTQMGQEVILRCVPISNHLYFYWYRQILGQKVEFLVSFYNNEISEKSEIFDDQFSVERPDGSNFTLKIRSTKLEDSAMYFCASSARTGGNYNEQFFGPGTRLTVL.

The genes are TRBV7-2 and TRBJ2-7, with unresolved D. The CDR3 loop spans 12 amino acids. Germline V gene sequence: CDR1 SGHTA, CDR2 FQGNSA. The V gene lost 2 bases and the J gene lost 3 bases, with 5 bases spanning the gap. The CDR3 here is CASSLNSYEQYF. In nucleotides, the CDR3 is TGTGCCAGCAGCTTAAATAGCTACGAGCAGTACTTC. Full variable domain (remainder filled in from reference TRBV7-2 and TRBJ2-7): GAGVSQSPSNKVTEKGKDVELRCDPISGHTALYWYRQSLGQGLEFLIYFQGNSAPDKSGLPSDRFSAERTGGSVSTLTIQRTQQEDSAVYLCASSLNSYEQYFGPGTRLTVT.

This sequence joins TRBV5-1 and TRBJ2-1; 11 nucleotides agree with TRBD2. The junction had 4 bases not matched to a gene; V was cut back by 5 bases and J by 6 bases. The CDR3 is 14 residues long. Per germline, CDR1 SGHRS and CDR2 YFSETQ. CDR3 in amino acids: CASRLAGEVNEQFF. DNA for the CDR3: TGCGCCAGCAGACTAGCGGGAGAGGTCAATGAGCAGTTCTTC.

This chain links TRBV5-1 with TRBJ2-3; weak D call: TRBD1 (6 bases). Trimming stripped 4 bases from V and 0 bases from J, with 12 bases between. Looked up from germline, CDR1 is SGHRS and CDR2 is YFSETQ. The CDR3 has 15 residues. As DNA, the CDR3 is TGCGCCAGCAGCCCCGGACAGTATAGCACAGATACGCAGTATTTT. Encoded protein: CASSPGQYSTDTQYF. Using reference TRBV5-1 and TRBJ2-3 for the parts outside the CDR3, the full variable domain is KAGVTQTPRYLIKTRGQQVTLSCSPISGHRSVSWYQQTPGQGLQFLFEYFSETQRNKGNFPGRFSGRQFSNSRSEMNVSTLELGDSALYLCASSPGQYSTDTQYFGPGTRLTVL.

This chain joins TRBV7-2 and TRBJ2-7; the D is unclear. V dropped 4 bases and J dropped 12 bases, with 13 bases sitting between them. CDR1 is SGHTA, CDR2 FQGNSA, per germline. This CDR3 is built from 11 residues. Here the CDR3 reads CASSSGPSWYF. CDR3 nucleotides: TGTGCCAGCAGCTCCGGCCCGAGCTGGTACTTC.

The chain has TRBV7-8 and TRBJ2-7, with D perhaps given as TRBD1 or TRBD2 (5 bases each). Trimming stripped 4 bases from V and 1 base from J, with 11 bases between. The CDR3 length is 14 residues. Germline V gene sequence: CDR1 SGHVS, CDR2 FQNEAQ. CDR3 region: CASSSRGGSYEQYF. The CDR3 DNA reads TGTGCCAGCAGCTCCCGGGGCGGGTCCTACGAGCAGTACTTC.

This chain joins TRBV7-6 and TRBJ1-6; possible D gene TRBD1, 6 bases. CDR3 length equals 16 residues. V was clipped by 1 base and J by 1 base, with 8 bases between them. Germline-derived CDR1 and CDR2 are SGHVS and FNYEAQ. Written as DNA, the CDR3 is TGTGCCAGCAGCTTAGGGGGGGCGTCCTATAATTCACCCCTCCACTTT. Translated: CASSLGGASYNSPLHF.

This clone was detected only a few times. This rearrangement joins TRBV29-1 to TRBJ1-1; a possible D gene is TRBD1 (5 bases). Trimming shortened V by 7 bases and J by 3 bases, and 15 bases separated the two germline ends. Germline CDR1 is SQVTM and CDR2 is ANQGSEA. The CDR3 contains 13 residues. CDR3 loop: CSARRGGDTEAFF. Written as DNA, the CDR3 is TGCAGCGCCCGACGGGGGGGGGACACTGAAGCTTTCTTT. Complete variable domain (other parts from reference TRBV29-1 and TRBJ1-1): SAVISQKPSRDICQRGTSLTIQCQVDSQVTMMFWYRQQPGQSLTLIATANQGSEATYESGFVIDKFPISRPNLTFSTLTVSNMSPEDSSIYLCSARRGGDTEAFFGQGTRLTVV.

This rearrangement joins TRBV5-1 to TRBJ2-1, with D possibly being TRBD1 or TRBD2 (5 bases each). The CDR3 contains 17 residues. Looked up from germline, CDR1 is SGHRS and CDR2 is YFSETQ. The V end was cut by 0 bases, the J end by 5 bases, with 18 bases between. CDR3 residues: CASSLDDSAGANNEQFF. CDR3 bases: TGCGCCAGCAGCTTGGACGATTCGGCCGGGGCTAACAATGAGCAGTTCTTC.

V and J are TRBV5-1 and TRBJ2-7; D may be TRBD1 (7 bases). From germline, CDR1 is SGHRS and CDR2 YFSETQ. V gave up 6 bases and J gave up 7 bases, with 20 bases separating them. There are 14 residues in the CDR3. CDR3 coding DNA: TGCGCCAGCACCGCGGGGACAGAAGCAGTGGAGCAGTACTTC. It is translated as CASTAGTEAVEQYF.

About this clone itself: The same CDR3 can be traced to other DNA sequences in this sample. The V and J genes are TRBV7-9 and TRBJ1-5, with unresolved D. Per germline, CDR1 SEHNR and CDR2 FQNEAQ (reference sequence). The CDR3 has 15 amino acids. V dropped 1 base and J dropped 3 bases, with 10 bases sitting between them. CDR3 sequence: CASSLGSGSNQPQHF. The CDR3, as DNA: TGTGCCAGCAGCTTAGGGTCGGGGTCCAATCAGCCCCAGCATTTT.

Only a few counts were recorded for this clone. The chain has TRBV4-1 and TRBJ2-7, with TRBD2 as a possible D gene (6 bases). The CDR3 is 17 residues long. Trimming took 1 base from V and 0 from J, leaving 16 bases between them. Germline V lookup: CDR1 MGHRA, CDR2 YSYEKL. The CDR3 here is CASSQVGGGFLSYEQYF. In DNA, the CDR3 is TGCGCCAGCAGCCAAGTGGGAGGAGGGTTCCTCTCCTACGAGCAGTACTTC.

This chain connects TRBV10-2 to TRBJ2-2; D unclear. The CDR3 covers 14 residues. V shed 8 bases and J shed 3 bases, with 13 bases lying between them. From germline, CDR1 is WSHSY and CDR2 SAAADI. The CDR3 protein is CASRKSTDTGELFF. CDR3 nucleotide sequence: TGCGCCAGCCGGAAGTCGACCGACACCGGGGAGCTGTTTTTT.

V and J are TRBV5-1 and TRBJ2-2; the D gene could be TRBD1 or TRBD2 (5 bases each). With 0 bases removed from V and 2 bases from J, the gap between germline ends came to 17 bases. There are 18 residues in the CDR3. Germline V gene lookup returns CDR1 SGHRS and CDR2 YFSETQ. In nucleotides, the CDR3 is TGCGCCAGCAGCTTGGACCGGGACCGACAAAAAAACACCGGGGAGCTGTTTTTT. Protein product: CASSLDRDRQKNTGELFF.

In its sample, this clone was seen a few times. The gene calls are TRBV10-2 and TRBJ1-5; no definite D call. This CDR3 is 15 amino acids long. The V gene's germline CDR1 is WSHSY and CDR2 SAAADI. V was pared by 1 base and J by 4 bases, with 11 bases between. CDR3 nucleotides: TGCGCCAGCAGTGAGTGGTCAGGAGAGAATCAGCCCCAGCATTTT. Translating it yields CASSEWSGENQPQHF.

This clone has just a few counts. The chain joins TRBV5-4 to TRBJ2-7; perhaps D is TRBD1 or TRBD2 (5 bases each). The CDR3 runs to 12 residues. In germline, CDR1 is SGHNT, CDR2 YYREEE (reference sequence). V shed 5 bases and J shed 12 bases, with 18 bases lying between them. DNA for the CDR3: TGTGCCAGCAGTCCTGGGACGCGGGTATTGTACTTC. Translation gives CASSPGTRVLYF.

In this sample, this clone turned up a few times. This sequence joins TRBV6-5 and TRBJ2-3; D not resolved. The CDR3 consists of 14 residues. Trimming removed 0 bases at V and 4 bases at J, with 8 bases between. Germline loops: CDR1 MNHEY, CDR2 SVGAGI. The CDR3 is CASSYSVFADTQYF. In nucleotides, the CDR3 is TGTGCCAGCAGTTACTCGGTGTTTGCAGATACGCAGTATTTT.

The rearrangement joins TRBV29-1 to TRBJ1-1; D is perhaps TRBD1 (5 bases). With 7 bases removed from V and 0 bases from J, the gap between germline ends came to 9 bases. The CDR3 is 12 residues long. Germline V gives CDR1 SQVTM, CDR2 ANQGSEA. CDR3 in amino acids: CSAQGLNTEAFF. DNA for the CDR3: TGCAGCGCGCAGGGTCTGAACACTGAAGCTTTCTTT.

V gene TRBV2 combines with J gene TRBJ2-5; TRBD2 matches at 8 bases. The trim removed 6 bases at V and 5 bases at J, leaving 11 bases unmatched. Looked up from germline, CDR1 is SNHLY and CDR2 is FYNNEI. This CDR3 region has 15 residues. As DNA, the CDR3 is TGTGCCAGCAGCCTGTCGGGAGCGGGAGCCGAGACCCAGTACTTC. Its translation is CASSLSGAGAETQYF.

This chain connects TRBV10-3 to TRBJ2-3; D perhaps matches TRBD1 (5 bases). In germline, CDR1 is ENHRY, CDR2 SYGVKD. The CDR3 contains 14 residues. V lost 5 bases and J lost 3, with 12 bases in between. The CDR3 coding sequence is TGTGCCATCAGTAGACAGCAAAAAACAGATACGCAGTATTTT. It codes for CAISRQQKTDTQYF.